What follows is one TCR beta chain and its context. The antigen remains unidentified. The CDR3 runs to 15 residues. Trimming pared 3 bases from V and 5 bases from J, leaving 16 bases between. From germline, CDR1 is MGHRA and CDR2 YSYEKL. The sample is drawn from a study of T cell responses to AZD1222 COVID-19 vaccine. Study observations and caveats: CD4 TCRs linked to vaccination spanned spike, dominating at 160-218 and 743-854. Possibly, clonal diversity was underestimated; donors were largely white British and included more females. Only after the peak T cell response were repertoires sampled.

Produced via immunoSEQ multiplex PCR; TCRdb's table is partial and in-frame only. The sample lists tens of thousands of clones, 70% to 90% occurring once. The source is an adult who received the AZD1222 COVID-19 vaccine. This chain links TRBV4-1 with TRBJ1-2, with D hard to call. This sample comprised peripheral blood, obtained 28 days after the second AZD1222 dose. The CDR3 DNA is TGCGCCAGCAGCCACTTCAGTACTGATCTTTATGGCTACACCTTC. It translates to CASSHFSTDLYGYTF.